Given below is one T cell receptor (beta chain) in context. These data originate in a study of blood T cell repertoires in COVID-19. Study-level background: T cells, B-cell-depleted T cells, or PBMCs provided the cDNA or gDNA that served as material.

Per the original data handling: Reference gene primer amplification gave estimated nucleated cell counts. Method: immunoSEQ multiplex PCR; TCRdb's copy keeps in-frame clones and lacks some. For V, J and clone size, that table is used; D and trimming come from the DNA. This repertoire shows hundreds of thousands of clones, 85% to 90% found once; its top ten account for over 0.85%. The sequenced sample was PBMCs or T cells enriched from blood (not recorded which). This TCR came from a man aged 45-65 years who had been exposed to COVID-19.

The CDR3 coding sequence is TGCGCCAGCAGTCATACCGGGACAGAAGCTTTCTTT. Translation gives CASSHTGTEAFF. V usage is TRBV5-1 and J usage is TRBJ1-1; TRBD1 might be the D (6 bases). The V end was cut by 5 bases, the J end by 8 bases, with 13 bases between. Germline assignment: CDR1 SGHRS and CDR2 YFSETQ. The CDR3 sequence is 12 residues long.